This T cell receptor (beta chain) appears in the sequencing data of a study of patients and donors after allogeneic stem cell transplantation. MiXCR was run by TCRdb on the RT-PCR reads, yielding one entry per CDR3 protein. Here the sample spans 150,000 or so distinct CDR3 sequences, 24% being singletons. The sample holds a few counts of this clonotype. CDR1 and CDR2 from the germline V gene are MNHEY and SMNVEV (reference sequence). V was cut by 0 bases and J by 4 bases, with 6 bases left in between. The CDR3 totals 14 residues. The rearrangement joins TRBV27 to TRBJ2-2, with D possibly called TRBD1 or TRBD2 (5 bases each). This TCR derives from a human donor who was either an allogeneic HSCT recipient or a stem cell or donor lymphocyte infusion donor (not recorded which). It is not recorded whose cells these are; they may come from a transplant donor. The sequenced sample consisted of blood, either unsorted or a sorted T cell fraction (not recorded which). The CDR3 loop reads CASSLSRGTGELFF. DNA for the CDR3: TGTGCCAGCAGTTTATCGAGGGGCACCGGGGAGCTGTTTTTT.